This TCR beta chain was recovered during a study of blood T cell repertoires in COVID-19. Study-level information: T cells, B-cell-depleted T cells, or PBMCs supplied cDNA or gDNA.

In the authors' methods: Amplifying reference gene primers gave estimates of nucleated cell counts. TCRdb's table, derived via immunoSEQ multiplex PCR, lists solely in-frame clones and lacks some. The V and J calls and clone size were taken over from that table, and D and trimming were inferred from the DNA. The table has about 300,000 clones, about 91% seen once. Trimming pared 3 bases from V and 4 bases from J, leaving 19 bases between. The germline V gene has CDR1 SGHDT and CDR2 YYEEEE. This CDR3 spans 16 amino acids. The V and J genes are TRBV5-6 and TRBJ1-1; no clear D. Sequencing used peripheral blood. This clonotype originated in a woman aged 25 to 39 who had recovered from COVID-19. The DNA for the CDR3 is TGTGCCAGCAGCTCACAGACCGGTCACGGCATCACTGAAGCTTTCTTT. Its translation is CASSSQTGHGITEAFF.